The entry that follows covers one T cell receptor beta chain sequence. Its antigen remains undetermined. Base quality data are lacking; no much larger clone is found one base away. The data stem from a study of cytomegalovirus exposure and HLA in healthy donors (dated by TCRdb to between 2016 and 2019). The study in broad terms: According to a later analysis, the roughly 120 validation repertoires were produced on the same platform as the 680 or so repertoires of the first cohort. The aim of the study was to test whether cataloging public T cell receptors could identify signatures of past pathogen exposure. Besides the first cohort of roughly 700 subjects, a separate validation cohort made up of over 100 different subjects was used. To predict cytomegalovirus infection status, the study combined high-throughput TCR immunosequencing, statistical association of individual TCRs with disease status, and machine learning.

The donors were included in the validation cohort of roughly 120 subjects, a group kept apart from the roughly 700-subject first cohort. Here is what the overall study found, with its caveats: Most TCR sequences were seen in very few donors, while some public TCRs were found in many individuals. According to the authors, the approach could potentially be generalized to other disease states and immunological phenotypes. Subsequent analysis determined that TCRs grouped into clusters in the first cohort also showed a tendency toward co-occurrence across the 90 to 150 validation repertoires, and 94% of cluster scores exceeded 0. The classifier was reported to diagnose cytomegalovirus status with high specificity and sensitivity in both the original and validation cohorts. A few of the identified cytomegalovirus-associated TCR beta chains were confirmed in vitro to be specific for cytomegalovirus antigens. A total of 150 to 200 TCR beta chains were listed by the study as associated with cytomegalovirus. A later analysis had no HLA typing for the validation cohort, so co-occurrence there was scored across all 120 repertoires.

There are 16 amino acids in the CDR3, from cysteine to phenylalanine inclusive. Just the 48-base CDR3 DNA is kept, in frame starting at base 1. CDR1 is given as SGHKS and CDR2 as YYEKEE, both from the germline V gene (reference sequence). Trimming leaves V shorter by 2 bases and J shorter by 1 base, with the junction holding 6 bases beyond the gene matches. Library preparation used the immunoSEQ multiplex PCR assay. From the authors' description of their analysis: A statistical classification framework was built to diagnose cytomegalovirus status from the catalog of TCR beta chain sequences. TCRdb stores this immuneACCESS table with in-frame sequences only. Part of the clones is absent; in the studies checked, under half of the shortfall reflects unresolved V genes, and no reason is known for the rest. The V and J calls and clone size come from that table; D and trimming were worked out from the DNA. The sample yields some 250,000 clones; around 87% were counted once. The ten largest clonotypes hold about 0.36% of the sample.

The chain uses TRBV5-5 and TRBJ1-5, with TRBD1 matching 7 junction bases. This TCR came from a woman younger than 35 in good health and CMV-seronegative. Sequenced material: PBMCs. Here is the DNA: TGTGCCAGCAGCTTAATTGGGACAGTGAGCAATCAGCCCCAGCATTTT. The encoded protein is CASSLIGTVSNQPQHF.